Presented here are 13 T cell receptor beta chains from one specimen sequenced in a study of PD-1 blockade in classical Hodgkin lymphoma. Libraries were prepared by immunoSEQ multiplex PCR; TCRdb keeps only in-frame clonotypes and omits some of them. The sample holds approximately 24,000 clones, 86% seen once. Relapse after autologous stem cell transplantation occurred in every patient, and brentuximab vedotin exposure varied. The source material was peripheral blood mononuclear cells (PBMCs), sampled at baseline. These receptors all stem from a human donor with classical Hodgkin lymphoma.

This chain links TRBV2 with TRBJ2-6; no clear D gene. The V gene lost 3 bases and the J gene lost 4 bases, with 13 bases spanning the gap. The CDR3 is 16 amino acids. Looked up from germline, CDR1 is SNHLY and CDR2 is FYNNEI. DNA for the CDR3: TGTGCCAGCAGTGACCGCTGGGGTCCCGGGGCCAACGTCCTGACTTTC. Translation gives CASSDRWGPGANVLTF.

The rearrangement joins TRBV19 to TRBJ1-5; 10 bases fit TRBD1. The CDR3 loop spans 15 amino acids. The V and J ends lost 10 bases and 4 bases, in that order; junction bases with no gene match: 10. CDR1 LNHDA and CDR2 SQIVND come from the germline V gene (reference sequence). CDR3 residues: CATAPRDRGNQPQHF. As DNA, the CDR3 is TGTGCCACCGCGCCCCGGGACAGGGGTAATCAGCCCCAGCATTTT. Complete variable domain (other parts from reference TRBV19 and TRBJ1-5): DGGITQSPKYLFRKEGQNVTLSCEQNLNHDAMYWYRQDPGQGLRLIYYSQIVNDFQKGDIAEGYSVSREKKESFPLTVTSAQKNPTAFYLCATAPRDRGNQPQHFGDGTRLSIL.

V is TRBV7-9 and J is TRBJ1-2, with TRBD1 as a possible D gene (5 bases). Per the germline V gene, CDR1 is SEHNR and CDR2 is FQNEAQ (reference sequence). Trimming removed 2 bases at V and 7 bases at J, with 8 bases between. The CDR3 covers 12 residues. CDR3 nucleotides: TGTGCCAGCAGCTTACGGACAAGTGGCTACACCTTC. Amino acid sequence: CASSLRTSGYTF.

This clone was seen a single time. The chain joins TRBV5-1 to TRBJ1-1; a possible D gene is TRBD1 (5 bases). V gave up 4 bases and J gave up 6 bases, with 10 bases separating them. This CDR3 is 12 amino acids long. Germline values: CDR1 SGHRS, CDR2 YFSETQ. CDR3 amino acids: CASSSPGPEAFF. Here the CDR3 DNA reads TGCGCCAGCAGCAGTCCGGGACCTGAAGCTTTCTTT.

The chain combines TRBV9 with TRBJ2-3, with D maybe TRBD2 (6 bases). There are 15 residues in the CDR3. V lost 1 base and J lost 2, with 11 bases in between. Germline V lookup: CDR1 SGDLS, CDR2 YYNGEE. CDR3 sequence reads: CASSVRGLPTDTQYF. The CDR3 nucleotides are TGTGCCAGCAGCGTAAGGGGACTCCCCACAGATACGCAGTATTTT.

This rearrangement joins TRBV5-1 to TRBJ2-1, with D possibly being TRBD1 (5 bases). The V gene's germline CDR1 is SGHRS and CDR2 YFSETQ. The V end lost 4 bases, the J end lost 6 bases, and 8 bases lay between the germline ends. CDR3 length: 12 residues. The chain's CDR3 is CASSQGLNEQFF. CDR3 bases: TGCGCCAGCAGCCAGGGTCTCAATGAGCAGTTCTTC.

This chain connects TRBV5-1 to TRBJ2-5, with TRBD1 matching over 10 bases. This CDR3 comprises 15 residues. The germline V gene encodes CDR1 SGHRS and CDR2 YFSETQ. V gave up 4 bases and J gave up 0 bases; unmatched junction bases: 3. CDR3 protein: CASSKGQGNQETQYF. In DNA, the CDR3 is TGCGCCAGCAGCAAGGGACAGGGGAACCAAGAGACCCAGTACTTC.

This clone showed up just a few times. This CDR3 is CASSPTAESPLHF. The CDR3 DNA sequence: TGTGCCAGCAGCCCCACAGCAGAATCACCCCTCCACTTT. This rearrangement joins TRBV7-9 to TRBJ1-6, with D unresolved. The V gene lost 5 bases and the J gene lost 10 bases, with 12 bases spanning the gap. The CDR3 runs 13 residues. Per the germline V gene, CDR1 is SEHNR and CDR2 is FQNEAQ (reference sequence).

In this sample, this clone turned up a few times. The V call is TRBV5-1, the J call TRBJ2-3; the D gene is possibly TRBD2 (5 bases). The germline V gene has CDR1 SGHRS and CDR2 YFSETQ. The CDR3 contains 15 residues. V was cut by 0 bases and J by 4 bases, with 12 bases left in between. This chain's CDR3 is CASSLAGISADTQYF. The CDR3 coding sequence is TGCGCCAGCAGCTTGGCCGGGATTTCCGCAGATACGCAGTATTTT.

CDR3 DNA sequence: TGTGCCAGCAGCTTTGGGCAGAACAATTCACCCCTCCACTTT. Translated, it gives CASSFGQNNSPLHF. This chain joins TRBV7-9 and TRBJ1-6; D is ambiguous. Per germline, CDR1 SEHNR and CDR2 FQNEAQ (reference sequence). CDR3 length: 14 residues. The germline V and J ends were trimmed by 3 bases and 7 bases, with 10 bases remaining between them.

The V gene is TRBV25-1, the J gene TRBJ2-7; the D gene could be TRBD1 or TRBD2 (5 bases each). Trimming stripped 4 bases from V and 3 bases from J, with 10 bases between. The CDR3 is 13 residues long. Per germline, CDR1 MGHDK and CDR2 SYGVNS. The CDR3 is CASSARDGYEQYF. The CDR3 DNA sequence: TGTGCCAGCAGTGCCCGGGACGGCTACGAGCAGTACTTC.

This clone turned up a few times. CDR3 sequence reads: CASSAGPTDTQYF. CDR3 bases: TGCGCCAGCAGCGCCGGTCCCACAGATACGCAGTATTTT. V is TRBV5-1 and J is TRBJ2-3; no firm D call. This CDR3 has 13 amino acids. CDR1 is SGHRS, CDR2 YFSETQ, per germline. Trimming removed 4 bases from V and 2 bases from J, with 8 bases in between.

This chain connects TRBV6-6 to TRBJ2-1; no reliable D call. Per the germline V gene, CDR1 is MNHNY and CDR2 is SVGAGI (reference sequence). The CDR3 is made up of 11 amino acids. The germline V and J ends were trimmed by 7 bases and 4 bases, with 5 bases remaining between them. The CDR3 DNA reads TGTGCCAGCACCGCATACAATGAGCAGTTCTTC. Translation: CASTAYNEQFF.